This entry concerns a single T cell receptor beta chain. There is no known antigen for this receptor. Base qualities are not recorded, but no much larger clone differs from it by a single base. Relative to germline, V is missing 7 bases and J is missing 7 bases, with 12 bases of the junction outside any gene match. The CDR3 goes from the cysteine to the phenylalanine over 14 residues. Kept here is only the CDR3 DNA, which spans 42 bases and is read in frame from base 1. To demonstrate the VDJtools post-analysis software, TCR beta repertoires were profiled from the peripheral blood of about 13 young patients with multiple sclerosis. Multiple sclerosis patients were children and adolescents aged roughly 6 to 17 years. These data come from a study of post-analysis software for immune sequencing data (dated by TCRdb to between 2015 and 2016). As for the study more broadly: Recorded disease courses included relapsing-remitting, secondary progressive and progressive-relapsing multiple sclerosis, with some patients lacking subtype annotation. A subset of samples was prepared in parallel using single-end sample barcoding, then pooled and co-amplified after Illumina adapter ligation. The patient repertoires were set against ten to eleven previously published healthy control repertoires from donors whose ages ranged from roughly 6 to 26 years. What the work shows at the level of the full study, not this receptor alone: The control group was slightly older than the multiple sclerosis patient group. When samples were clustered directly using the F measure, samples prepared in the same batch co-clustered strongly, which prompted a batch-effect correction. Several TRBV segments, including TRBV5-6, TRBV5-1 and TRBV20-1, were significantly more frequent in patients than controls. Significantly lower normalized Chao1 diversity was found in multiple sclerosis patients than in controls, suggesting substantial peripheral T-cell clonal expansion.

Libraries were built with PCR. Sequencing used an Illumina HiSeq 2500. To reduce PCR and sequencing biases, unique molecular identifiers were built into the TCR beta cDNA libraries. Every 1 to 10 million input T cells yielded approximately 500,000 cDNA molecules, meaning each molecule approximated one T cell. The patient libraries were prepared and sequenced using the same protocol as the earlier healthy control dataset. Samples belonging to the same batch were prepared together, multiplexed and sequenced on a shared HiSeq lane. The paper's data handling went like this. Raw barcoded reads were processed with MIGEC, discarding single-read molecular identifier groups before consensus assembly and CDR3 extraction. Clonotype tables were post-analysed with VDJtools, and diversity was normalized by down-sampling all datasets to the smallest sample size. In repertoire overlap clustering, CDR3 amino acid sequences, but not nucleotide sequences, were matched to correct batch-related cross-sample contamination. The public sequencing data were trimmed at Q25 with fastp and processed into clonotypes with MiXCR by TCRdb, which kept only in-frame beta chains. Rows are combined by CDR3 protein, so each entry shows the most common genes and DNA. In this record, the V and J calls reflect TCRdb's handling and not the investigators' own analysis. The sample table holds approximately 360,000 distinct CDR3 sequences, of which roughly 36% were seen once. The ten largest make up about an eighth of the sample.

The sequence came from a girl between 5 and 17 years old with multiple sclerosis. The rearranged segments are TRBV12-3 or TRBV12-4 and TRBJ2-7; the junction holds 8 bases that match TRBD1. Specimen: blood. At the DNA level, the sequence is TGTGCCAGCACCCAGGGGGCGGAGAGAGGAGAGCAGTACTTC. It codes for CASTQGAERGEQYF.